This record concerns one T cell receptor beta chain sequence. 60 Vbeta and 13 Jbeta primers were used in PCR. The data were produced by immunoSEQ multiplex PCR, yet TCRdb's version contains in-frame clones alone and is incomplete. The table records 160,000 or so clones, around 84% of them present only once. The germline V gene has CDR1 DFQATT and CDR2 SNEGSKA (reference sequence). The germline V and J ends were trimmed by 5 bases and 15 bases, with 17 bases remaining between them. The CDR3 has 11 residues. These data are taken from a study of cytomegalovirus exposure and HLA in healthy donors. This chain uses TRBV20-1 with TRBJ2-1; the D gene is possibly TRBD2 (5 bases). The TCR originated in a male donor in good health and CMV-seropositive. Sample: PBMCs. The CDR3 here is CSAPQAAVPFF. CDR3 nucleotides: TGCAGTGCTCCCCAAGCGGCCGTACCGTTCTTC.